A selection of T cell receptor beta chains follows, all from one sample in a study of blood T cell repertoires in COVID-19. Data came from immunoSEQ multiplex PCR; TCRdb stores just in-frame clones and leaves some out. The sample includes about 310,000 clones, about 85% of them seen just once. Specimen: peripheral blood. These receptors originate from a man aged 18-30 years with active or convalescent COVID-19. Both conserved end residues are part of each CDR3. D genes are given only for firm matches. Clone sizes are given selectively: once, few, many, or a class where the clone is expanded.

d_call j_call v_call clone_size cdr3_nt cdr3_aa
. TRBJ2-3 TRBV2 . TGTGCCAGCAGGGTGGACTACGGGGAAGATACGCAGTATTTT CASRVDYGEDTQYF
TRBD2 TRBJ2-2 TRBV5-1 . TGCGCCAGCAGCCCGGGACTAGCGGGGCCCACCGGGGAGCTGTTTTTT CASSPGLAGPTGELFF
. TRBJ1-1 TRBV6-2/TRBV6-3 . TGTGCCAGCAGTTTATTCCCAGGGGTAGGGGGCACTGAAGCTTTCTTT CASSLFPGVGGTEAFF
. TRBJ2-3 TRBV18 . TGTGCCAGCTCACGCACAGAGTTGGGCACAGATACGCAGTATTTT CASSRTELGTDTQYF
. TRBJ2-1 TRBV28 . TGTGCCAGCAGTGGAGGGCCAGTTCATGAGCAGTTCTTC CASSGGPVHEQFF
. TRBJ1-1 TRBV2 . TGTGCCAGCAGTGAATTACAGAACACTGAAGCTTTCTTT CASSELQNTEAFF
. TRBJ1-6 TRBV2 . TGTGCCAGCAGGGATGACAGGAAGAATAATTCACCCCTCCACTTT CASRDDRKNNSPLHF
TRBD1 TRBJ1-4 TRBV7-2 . TGTGCCAGCAGCAAGCGGACAGGGATTAATGAAAAACTGTTTTTT CASSKRTGINEKLFF
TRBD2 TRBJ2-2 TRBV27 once TGTGCCAGCAGTTTATCCTTTAGCGGGAGGGCTATCGCGAACACCGGGGAGCTGTTTTTT CASSLSFSGRAIANTGELFF
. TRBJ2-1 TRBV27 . TGTGCCAGCAGTTTCAGGGCCAACAGGGTCGTTGAGCAGTTCTTC CASSFRANRVVEQFF
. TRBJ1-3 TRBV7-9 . TGTGCCAGCCTCTTCGCGGGGGGCTCTGGAAACACCATATATTTT CASLFAGGSGNTIYF
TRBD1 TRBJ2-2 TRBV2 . TGTGCCAGCAAGCCGGGACAGGGGATAACCGGGGAGCTGTTTTTT CASKPGQGITGELFF
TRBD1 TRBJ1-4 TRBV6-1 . TGTGCCAGCAGTGAAGCAAGGACAGGGTTTGATGAAAAACTGTTTTTT CASSEARTGFDEKLFF
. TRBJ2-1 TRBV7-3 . TGTGCCAGCAGCCCATCGACTAGGTTGGCCTACAATGAGCAGTTCTTC CASSPSTRLAYNEQFF
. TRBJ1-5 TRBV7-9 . TGTGCCAGCAGCAAAGAGGGGTTACAGCCCCAGCATTTT CASSKEGLQPQHF
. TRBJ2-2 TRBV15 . TGTGCCACCAGCAGAGAACTCCTAGCTCCACCCACGAACACCGGGGAGCTGTTTTTT CATSRELLAPPTNTGELFF
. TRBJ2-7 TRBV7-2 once TGTGCCAGCAGCCCCCTGGGGACTGCTCCCTACGAGCAGTACTTC CASSPLGTAPYEQYF
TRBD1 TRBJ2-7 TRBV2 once TGTGCCAGCAGTCCTACTACCGGGACAGAGGGCCCCGAGCAGTACTTC CASSPTTGTEGPEQYF
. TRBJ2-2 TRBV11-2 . TGTGCCAGCAGTAACCTCCCGCAGGGGACCGACACCGGGGAGCTGTTTTTT CASSNLPQGTDTGELFF
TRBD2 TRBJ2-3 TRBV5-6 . TGTGCCAGCAGCTTGGGTGGCCCGGGACTAGCGGGGTTAGATACGCAGTATTTT CASSLGGPGLAGLDTQYF
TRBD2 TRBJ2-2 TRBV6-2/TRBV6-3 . TGTGCCAGCAGTTTCGGACTAGGCGCTTCCGGGGAGCTGTTTTTT CASSFGLGASGELFF
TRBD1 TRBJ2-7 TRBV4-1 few TGCGCCAGCAGCCAAGATCTGGGGACAGGGGACTACGAGCAGTACTTC CASSQDLGTGDYEQYF
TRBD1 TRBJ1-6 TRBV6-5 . TGTGCCAGCAGTTACTCAGGGAACAGGGGTGCTTCACCCCTCCACTTT CASSYSGNRGASPLHF
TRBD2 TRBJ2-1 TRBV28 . TGTGCCAGCGCCCTAGCGGGAGGGAACAATGAGCAGTTCTTC CASALAGGNNEQFF
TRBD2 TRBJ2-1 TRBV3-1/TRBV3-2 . TGTGCCAGCAGGGCTAGCGGAACCGTTAATGAGCAGTTCTTC CASRASGTVNEQFF
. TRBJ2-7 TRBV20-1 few TGCAGTCCGGACGGGACCTACGAGCAGTACTTC CSPDGTYEQYF
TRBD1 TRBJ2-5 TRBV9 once TGTGCCAGCAGCGTAACCGGGACAGGTGGCGAGACCCAGTACTTC CASSVTGTGGETQYF